Listed below are T cell receptor beta chains from one sample, sequenced in a study of T-cell memory formation after mild COVID-19. TCRdb re-called the 5' RACE reads through MiXCR, storing one row per CDR3 protein. Of 150,000 or so distinct CDR3 sequences in the sample, about 14% were seen once. Sequenced input: PBMCs or a T cell subset sorted from them (not recorded which). These receptors were obtained from an adult woman who had mild COVID-19 (a few samples of this study predate the infection). Cell type and time point are not known. Each CDR3 is given with its conserved first and last residue. Fields, in order: D gene, V gene, J gene, clone size, CDR3 protein, CDR3 DNA. D genes are given only for firm matches. Some rows have no size entry. The others give once, few or many, or a class for an expanded clone.

TRBD2	TRBV29-1	TRBJ2-3	-	CSVGRSEGLAELTQYF	TGCAGCGTTGGCAGGTCCGAGGGACTAGCGGAACTCACGCAGTATTTT
-	TRBV3-1	TRBJ2-7	-	CASSQVMDSYEQYF	TGTGCCAGCAGCCAAGTAATGGACTCCTACGAGCAGTACTTC
TRBD2	TRBV5-1	TRBJ2-1	-	CASMLSLAGEYNEQFF	TGCGCCAGCATGCTATCCCTAGCGGGGGAGTACAATGAGCAGTTCTTC
-	TRBV27	TRBJ2-7	few	CASSLSASRAYEQYF	TGTGCCAGCAGTTTATCCGCAAGTAGGGCCTACGAGCAGTACTTC
-	TRBV11-2	TRBJ2-1	few	CASSFGPAPDEQFF	TGTGCCAGCAGCTTCGGACCCGCCCCCGATGAGCAGTTCTTC
-	TRBV7-3	TRBJ2-3	-	CASSLGGLGTTARADTQYF	TGTGCCAGCAGCTTAGGGGGTCTGGGTACTACAGCTCGGGCAGATACGCAGTATTTT
TRBD2	TRBV7-9	TRBJ2-1	many	CASSLGSGRASRFNEQFF	TGTGCCAGCAGCTTAGGTAGCGGGAGGGCCAGTCGTTTCAATGAGCAGTTCTTC
-	TRBV21-1	TRBJ2-2	many	CASSTGSSGGTNTGELFF	TGTGCCAGCAGCACAGGGTCCTCAGGGGGAACGAACACCGGGGAGCTGTTTTTT
TRBD2	TRBV6-2/TRBV6-3	TRBJ2-7	-	CATVGLAGGSYEQYF	TGTGCCACCGTGGGGCTAGCGGGAGGTTCCTACGAGCAGTACTTC
TRBD2	TRBV7-2	TRBJ2-7	few	CASSFNGGSYEQYF	TGTGCCAGCAGCTTTAACGGGGGGTCCTACGAGCAGTACTTC
TRBD1	TRBV15	TRBJ2-2	-	CATSRDRGLGGELFF	TGTGCCACCAGCAGAGATAGGGGGCTTGGCGGGGAGCTGTTTTTT
-	TRBV27	TRBJ2-3	few	CASNTGGPSTDTQYF	TGTGCCAGCAATACCGGTGGGCCTAGCACAGATACGCAGTATTTT
-	TRBV7-2	TRBJ1-1	many	CASSPVHTPSEAFF	TGTGCCAGCAGCCCTGTACATACTCCTAGTGAAGCTTTCTTT
-	TRBV14	TRBJ2-2	few	CASSLFSNTGELFF	TGTGCCAGCAGCCTATTTTCGAACACCGGGGAGCTGTTTTTT
-	TRBV10-3	TRBJ2-3	-	CAISSAGSTDTQYF	TGTGCCATCAGTTCGGCAGGGAGCACAGATACGCAGTATTTT
TRBD1	TRBV9	TRBJ1-6	-	CASSLTGDSPLHF	TGTGCCAGCAGCTTAACAGGGGATTCACCCCTCCACTTT
TRBD1	TRBV5-6	TRBJ2-1	-	CASSLGTGWNEQFF	TGTGCCAGCAGCTTAGGGACAGGGTGGAATGAGCAGTTCTTC
-	TRBV7-9	TRBJ2-7	-	CASSHSGSGSEQYF	TGTGCCAGCAGCCACAGCGGTAGCGGAAGCGAGCAGTACTTC
-	TRBV9	TRBJ2-2	-	CASSDNRQSNTGELFF	TGTGCCAGCAGTGATAACAGGCAATCGAACACCGGGGAGCTGTTTTTT
-	TRBV4-1	TRBJ2-1	few	CASSQESGVKYNEQFF	TGCGCCAGCAGCCAAGAATCGGGGGTGAAGTACAATGAGCAGTTCTTC
-	TRBV20-1	TRBJ2-3	many	CSAQGPDTDTQYF	TGCAGTGCCCAGGGACCCGACACAGATACGCAGTATTTT
TRBD2	TRBV10-3	TRBJ2-2	-	CAISDSLAAGELFF	TGTGCCATCAGTGATTCCCTAGCGGCCGGGGAGCTGTTTTTT
TRBD2	TRBV20-1	TRBJ2-3	-	CSARDQLAANPHYTDTQYF	TGCAGTGCTAGAGATCAGCTAGCGGCCAACCCACATTACACAGATACGCAGTATTTT
-	TRBV20-1	TRBJ2-1	-	CSARDSTSYNEQFF	TGCAGTGCTAGAGATTCGACTAGTTACAATGAGCAGTTCTTC
-	TRBV20-1	TRBJ2-1	many	CSARDRPGGPKWETNEQFF	TGCAGTGCTAGAGATCGGCCCGGGGGCCCTAAGTGGGAGACAAATGAGCAGTTCTTC
TRBD2	TRBV7-9	TRBJ2-1	few	CASNLGLAGGREQFF	TGTGCCAGCAACTTGGGACTAGCGGGGGGTCGTGAGCAGTTCTTC
-	TRBV7-8	TRBJ1-4	-	CASSSIGFLNEKLFF	TGTGCCAGCAGTTCCATAGGTTTCTTAAATGAAAAACTGTTTTTT
TRBD1	TRBV7-2	TRBJ1-2	-	CASSFGQGDYGYTF	TGTGCCAGCAGCTTCGGACAGGGAGACTATGGCTACACCTTC
-	TRBV18	TRBJ2-1	few	CASFTGGVYNEQFF	TGTGCCAGCTTCACAGGCGGGGTATACAATGAGCAGTTCTTC
-	TRBV20-1	TRBJ2-5	many	CSARDTLSGFGGTQYF	TGCAGTGCTAGAGATACCCTGAGCGGTTTCGGGGGGACCCAGTACTTC
-	TRBV12-3/TRBV12-4	TRBJ2-6	-	CASTAGANVLTF	TGTGCCAGTACCGCTGGGGCCAACGTCCTGACTTTC
-	TRBV3-1	TRBJ2-7	few	CASSQVRQASYEQYF	TGTGCCAGCAGCCAAGTAAGGCAGGCTTCCTACGAGCAGTACTTC
TRBD2	TRBV5-1	TRBJ2-1	-	CASSLEVAGSKQFF	TGCGCCAGCAGCTTGGAGGTAGCGGGATCGAAACAGTTCTTC
TRBD2	TRBV7-2	TRBJ2-1	few	CASSPDLAGDVPHAYNEQFF	TGTGCCAGCAGCCCGGATCTAGCGGGAGACGTCCCACACGCTTACAATGAGCAGTTCTTC
-	TRBV7-3	TRBJ2-2	many	CASRGREALYTGELFF	TGTGCCAGCAGGGGCAGGGAAGCGTTGTACACCGGGGAGCTGTTTTTT
TRBD2	TRBV4-3	TRBJ2-1	few	CASSPRLAVYNEQFF	TGCGCCAGCAGCCCCCGACTAGCGGTCTACAATGAGCAGTTCTTC
-	TRBV7-8	TRBJ2-3	-	CASSPRGGGADTQYF	TGTGCCAGCAGCCCCCGGGGTGGCGGGGCAGATACGCAGTATTTT
TRBD2	TRBV18	TRBJ2-2	-	CASSPGTSGLNTGELFF	TGTGCCAGCTCACCAGGGACTAGCGGGTTGAACACCGGGGAGCTGTTTTTT
-	TRBV14	TRBJ2-3	few	CASSQNFARGADTQYF	TGTGCCAGCAGCCAAAACTTCGCTCGCGGGGCAGATACGCAGTATTTT
TRBD1	TRBV4-1	TRBJ1-4	few	CASSQVGTGNEKLFF	TGCGCCAGCAGCCAAGTTGGGACAGGGAATGAAAAACTGTTTTTT
-	TRBV12-3/TRBV12-4	TRBJ2-2	-	CASSFTGLTGELFF	TGTGCCAGCAGTTTCACAGGGTTAACCGGGGAGCTGTTTTTT